This T cell receptor beta chain was sequenced in a study of Ad26.COV2.S vaccination and SARS-CoV-2 variants. Whole-study context: Each vaccinee took Ad26.COV2.S intramuscularly, once or twice 56 days apart. Study-wide results and limits: Vaccinated individuals (as opposed to placebo recipients) had higher spike-specific TCR breadth.

The treatment: roughly 20 received Ad26.COV2.S at low or high dose, single or two shots; roughly five received placebo; per-sample allocation not given. Sampling was done on day 63 after the first vaccine or placebo injection. This clone was detected once. Its antigen is unidentified. CDR1 and CDR2 (germline): MDHEN, SYDVKM. Trimming at V came to 2 bases and at J to 4 bases, leaving 5 bases not matched to a gene. The CDR3 is 14 amino acids. The assay was immunoSEQ multiplex PCR, and TCRdb's table has in-frame clones only and misses some. The sample has about 390,000 clones; around 92% are singletons. The rearrangement uses TRBV28 and TRBJ2-7; 7 bases map to TRBD1. The TCR sequence derives from a person aged 18 to 65 who received the Ad26.COV2.S COVID-19 vaccine or a placebo. The source was peripheral blood, collected in a trial of Ad26.COV2.S vaccine versus placebo. CDR3 DNA: TGTGCCAGCAGTTTACTGACAGGGTTGTACGAGCAGTACTTC. This gives the protein CASSLLTGLYEQYF.